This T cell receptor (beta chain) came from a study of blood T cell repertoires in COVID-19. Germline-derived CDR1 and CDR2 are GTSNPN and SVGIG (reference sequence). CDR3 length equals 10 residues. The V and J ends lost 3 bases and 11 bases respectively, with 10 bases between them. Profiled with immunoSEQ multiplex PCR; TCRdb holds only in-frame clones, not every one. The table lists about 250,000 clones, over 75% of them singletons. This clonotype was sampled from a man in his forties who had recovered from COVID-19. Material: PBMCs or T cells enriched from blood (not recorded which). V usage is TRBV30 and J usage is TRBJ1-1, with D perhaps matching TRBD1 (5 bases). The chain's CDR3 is CAWRGQWAFF. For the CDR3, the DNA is TGTGCCTGGAGAGGACAATGGGCTTTCTTT.